The clone carrying this T cell receptor beta chain was seen only a few times. The data were obtained in a study of T cell changes during pregnancy in multiple sclerosis. The protocol was immunoSEQ multiplex PCR, while the TCRdb copy is restricted to in-frame clones and leaves out a portion. Of 60,000 to 90,000 clones in the sample, about 93% were seen once. The CDR3 runs 14 residues. CDR1 is SGHTA, CDR2 FQGNSA, per germline. J lost 7 bases, V lost 4 bases, and 5 bases had no gene match. The chain combines TRBV7-2 with TRBJ2-1, with 9 positions matching TRBD1. This clonotype originated in a female donor in good health, enrolled as a control in a pregnancy study. Sequences were derived from peripheral blood, sampled in the first trimester of pregnancy. CDR3 DNA: TGTGCCAGCAGCTCCCGGGACAGGGTTAATGAGCAGTTCTTC. Its translation is CASSSRDRVNEQFF.